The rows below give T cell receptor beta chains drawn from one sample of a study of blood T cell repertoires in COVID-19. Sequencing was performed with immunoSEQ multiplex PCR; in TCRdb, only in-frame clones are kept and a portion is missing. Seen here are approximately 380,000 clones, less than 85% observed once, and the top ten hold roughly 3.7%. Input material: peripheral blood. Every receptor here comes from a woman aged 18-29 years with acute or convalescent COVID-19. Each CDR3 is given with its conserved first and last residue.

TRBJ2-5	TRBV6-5	CASSYIQGETQYF
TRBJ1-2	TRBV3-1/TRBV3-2	CASSPLLVAGYGYTF
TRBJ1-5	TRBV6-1	CASSELAGNQPQHF
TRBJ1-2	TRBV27	CASSPTGYGYTF
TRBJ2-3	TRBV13	CASSLTGLWADTQYF
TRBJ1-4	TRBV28	CASSLFQGDNEKLFF
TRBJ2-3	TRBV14	CASSQTSGRADTQYF
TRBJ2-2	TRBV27	CASSLLASGTGTGELFF
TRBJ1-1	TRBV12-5	CASGPRGGNTEAFF
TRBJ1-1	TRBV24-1	CATTSPQGNTEAFF
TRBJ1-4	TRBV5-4	CASSLGAGTTNEKLFF
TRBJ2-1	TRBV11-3	CASSLEGLGMPEQFF
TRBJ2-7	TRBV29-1	CSVVYFYEQYF
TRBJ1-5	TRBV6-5	CASSRDIDQPQHF
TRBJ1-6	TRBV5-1	CASSDRGGESPLHF